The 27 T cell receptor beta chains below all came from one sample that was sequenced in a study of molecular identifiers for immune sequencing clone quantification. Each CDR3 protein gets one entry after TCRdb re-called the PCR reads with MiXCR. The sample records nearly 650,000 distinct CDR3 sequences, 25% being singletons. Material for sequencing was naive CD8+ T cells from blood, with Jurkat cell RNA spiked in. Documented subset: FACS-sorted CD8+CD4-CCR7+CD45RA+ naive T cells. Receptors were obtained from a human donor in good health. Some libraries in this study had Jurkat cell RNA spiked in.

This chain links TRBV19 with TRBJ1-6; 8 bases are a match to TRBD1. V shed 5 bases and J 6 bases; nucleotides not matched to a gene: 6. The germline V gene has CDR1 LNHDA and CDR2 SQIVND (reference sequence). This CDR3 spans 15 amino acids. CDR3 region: CASSVGDRGNSPLHF. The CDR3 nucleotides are TGTGCCAGTAGTGTGGGAGACAGGGGTAATTCACCCCTCCACTTT.

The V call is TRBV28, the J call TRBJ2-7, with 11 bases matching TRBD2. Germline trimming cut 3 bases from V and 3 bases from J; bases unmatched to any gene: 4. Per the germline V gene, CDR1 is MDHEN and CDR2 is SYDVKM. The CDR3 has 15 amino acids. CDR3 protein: CASSFRGTSGYEQYF. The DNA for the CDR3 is TGTGCCAGCAGTTTTCGGGGGACTAGCGGCTACGAGCAGTACTTC.

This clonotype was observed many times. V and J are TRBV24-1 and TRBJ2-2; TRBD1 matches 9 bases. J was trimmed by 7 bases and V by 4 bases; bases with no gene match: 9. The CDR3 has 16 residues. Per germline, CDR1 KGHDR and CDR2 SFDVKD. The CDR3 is CATSDKDRGSIGELFF. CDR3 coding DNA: TGTGCCACCAGTGACAAGGACAGGGGATCCATCGGGGAGCTGTTTTTT.

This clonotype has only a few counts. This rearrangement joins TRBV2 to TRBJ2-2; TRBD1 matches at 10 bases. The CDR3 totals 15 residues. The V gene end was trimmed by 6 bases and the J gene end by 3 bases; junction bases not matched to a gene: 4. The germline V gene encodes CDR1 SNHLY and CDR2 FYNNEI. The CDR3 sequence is CASRPGTGDTGELFF. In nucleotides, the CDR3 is TGTGCCAGCAGACCCGGGACAGGGGACACCGGGGAGCTGTTTTTT.

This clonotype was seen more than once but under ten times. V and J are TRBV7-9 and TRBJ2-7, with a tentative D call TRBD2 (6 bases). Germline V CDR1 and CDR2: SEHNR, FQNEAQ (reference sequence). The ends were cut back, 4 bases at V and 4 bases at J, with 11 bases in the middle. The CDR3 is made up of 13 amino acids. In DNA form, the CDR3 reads TGTGCCAGCAGCTCCCGGGGGAGATACGAGCAGTACTTC. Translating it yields CASSSRGRYEQYF.

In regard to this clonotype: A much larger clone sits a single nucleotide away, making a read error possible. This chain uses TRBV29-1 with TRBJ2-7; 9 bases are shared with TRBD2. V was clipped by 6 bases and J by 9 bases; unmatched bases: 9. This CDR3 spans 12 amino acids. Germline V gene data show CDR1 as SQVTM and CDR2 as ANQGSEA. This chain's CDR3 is CSVDSGRLAQYF. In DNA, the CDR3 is TGCAGCGTCGATAGCGGGAGACTCGCGCAGTACTTC.

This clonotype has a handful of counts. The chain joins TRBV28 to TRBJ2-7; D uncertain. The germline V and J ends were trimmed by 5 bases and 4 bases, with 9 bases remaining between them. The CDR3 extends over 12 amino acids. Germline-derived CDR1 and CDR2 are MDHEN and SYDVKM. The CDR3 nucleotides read TGTGCCAGCAGTCAGCTAGGATACGAGCAGTACTTC. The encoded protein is CASSQLGYEQYF. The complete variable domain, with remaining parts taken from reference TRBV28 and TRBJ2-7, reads DVKVTQSSRYLVKRTGEKVFLECVQDMDHENMFWYRQDPGLGLRLIYFSYDVKMKEKGDIPEGYSVSREKKERFSLILESASTNQTSMYLCASSQLGYEQYFGPGTRLTVT.

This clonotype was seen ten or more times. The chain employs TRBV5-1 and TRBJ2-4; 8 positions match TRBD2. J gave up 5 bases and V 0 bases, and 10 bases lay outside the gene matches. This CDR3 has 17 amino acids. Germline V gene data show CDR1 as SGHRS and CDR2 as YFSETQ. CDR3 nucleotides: TGCGCCAGCAGCTTGGAATCGGGACTAGTACCCCAAAACATTCAGTACTTC. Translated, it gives CASSLESGLVPQNIQYF.

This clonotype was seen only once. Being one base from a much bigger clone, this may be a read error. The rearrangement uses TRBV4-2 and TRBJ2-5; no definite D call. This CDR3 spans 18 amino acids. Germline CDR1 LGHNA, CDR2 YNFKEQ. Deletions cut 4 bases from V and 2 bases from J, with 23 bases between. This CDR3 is CASSPATLMAPSQETQYF. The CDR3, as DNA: TGTGCCAGCAGCCCAGCCACACTTATGGCGCCATCACAAGAGACCCAGTACTTC.

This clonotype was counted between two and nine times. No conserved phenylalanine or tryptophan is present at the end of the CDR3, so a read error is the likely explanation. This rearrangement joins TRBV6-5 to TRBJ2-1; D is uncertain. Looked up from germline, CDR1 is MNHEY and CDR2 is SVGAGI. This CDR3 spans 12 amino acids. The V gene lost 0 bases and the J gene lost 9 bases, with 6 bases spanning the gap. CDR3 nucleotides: TGTGCCAGCAGTTACTCGAGGAGTGAGCAGTTCTCC. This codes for CASSYSRSEQFS.

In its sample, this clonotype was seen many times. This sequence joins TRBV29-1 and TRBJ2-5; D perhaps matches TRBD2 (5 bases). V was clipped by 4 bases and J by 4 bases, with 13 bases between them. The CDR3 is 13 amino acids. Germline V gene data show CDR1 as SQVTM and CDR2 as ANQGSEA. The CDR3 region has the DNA TGCAGCGTTGTAGGGCTAGAGGGAGAGACCCAGTACTTC. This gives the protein CSVVGLEGETQYF.

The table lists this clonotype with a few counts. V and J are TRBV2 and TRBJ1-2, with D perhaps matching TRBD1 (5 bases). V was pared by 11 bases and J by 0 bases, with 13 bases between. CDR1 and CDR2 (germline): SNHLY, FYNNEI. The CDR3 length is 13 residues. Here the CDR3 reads CARSLDTNYGYTF. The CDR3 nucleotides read TGTGCCCGTTCTTTGGACACTAACTATGGCTACACCTTC.

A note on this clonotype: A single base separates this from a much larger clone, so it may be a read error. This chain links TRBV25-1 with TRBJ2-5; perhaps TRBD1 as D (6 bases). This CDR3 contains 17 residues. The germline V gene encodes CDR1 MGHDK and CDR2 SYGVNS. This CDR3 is CASGDLTVRTDQETQYF. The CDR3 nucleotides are TGTGCCAGCGGTGACCTCACCGTTCGGACAGACCAAGAGACCCAGTACTTC.

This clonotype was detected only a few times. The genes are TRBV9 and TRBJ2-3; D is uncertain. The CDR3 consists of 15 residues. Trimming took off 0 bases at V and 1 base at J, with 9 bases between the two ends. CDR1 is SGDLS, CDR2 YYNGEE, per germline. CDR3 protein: CASSVGSVRTDTQYF. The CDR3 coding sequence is TGTGCCAGCAGCGTAGGGTCTGTACGCACAGATACGCAGTATTTT.

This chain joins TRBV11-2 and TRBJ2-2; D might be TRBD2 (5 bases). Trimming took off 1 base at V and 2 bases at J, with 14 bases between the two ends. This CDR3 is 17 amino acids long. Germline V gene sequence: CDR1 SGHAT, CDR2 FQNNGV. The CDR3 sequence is CASSLAAVGFNTGELFF. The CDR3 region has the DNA TGTGCCAGCAGCTTAGCAGCGGTGGGTTTTAACACCGGGGAGCTGTTTTTT.

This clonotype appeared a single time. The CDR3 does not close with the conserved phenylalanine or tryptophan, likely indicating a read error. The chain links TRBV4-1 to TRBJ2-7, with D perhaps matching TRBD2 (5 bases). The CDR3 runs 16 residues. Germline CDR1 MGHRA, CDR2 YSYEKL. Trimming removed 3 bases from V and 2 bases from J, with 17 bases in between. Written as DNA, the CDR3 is TGCGCCAGCAGCCATCTTAGAGCGGTGGACCCCTACGAGCAGTACCTC. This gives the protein CASSHLRAVDPYEQYL.

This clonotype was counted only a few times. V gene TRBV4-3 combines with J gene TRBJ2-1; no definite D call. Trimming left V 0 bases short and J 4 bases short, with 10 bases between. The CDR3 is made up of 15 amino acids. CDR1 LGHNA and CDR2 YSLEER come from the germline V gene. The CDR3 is CASSQDQVLYNEQFF. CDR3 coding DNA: TGCGCCAGCAGCCAAGATCAGGTTCTATACAATGAGCAGTTCTTC.

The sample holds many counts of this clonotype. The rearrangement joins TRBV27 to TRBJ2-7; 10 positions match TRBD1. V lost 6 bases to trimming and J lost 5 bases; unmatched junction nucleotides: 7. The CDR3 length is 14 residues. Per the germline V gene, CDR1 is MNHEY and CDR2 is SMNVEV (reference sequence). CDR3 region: CASRKPGTGDEQYF. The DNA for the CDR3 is TGTGCCAGCAGAAAACCTGGGACAGGGGACGAGCAGTACTTC.

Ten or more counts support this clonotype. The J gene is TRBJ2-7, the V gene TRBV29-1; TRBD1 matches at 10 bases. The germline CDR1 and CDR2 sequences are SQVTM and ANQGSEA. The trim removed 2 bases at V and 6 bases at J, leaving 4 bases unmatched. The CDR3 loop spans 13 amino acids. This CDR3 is CSVERGTGVEQYF. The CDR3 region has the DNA TGCAGCGTTGAAAGAGGGACAGGGGTCGAGCAGTACTTC.

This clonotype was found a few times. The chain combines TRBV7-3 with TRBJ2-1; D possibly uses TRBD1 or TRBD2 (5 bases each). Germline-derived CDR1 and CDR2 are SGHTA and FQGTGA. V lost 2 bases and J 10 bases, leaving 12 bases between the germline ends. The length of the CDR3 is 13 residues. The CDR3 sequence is CASSLYGGEEQFF. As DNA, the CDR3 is TGTGCCAGCAGCTTATATGGGGGTGAAGAGCAGTTCTTC.

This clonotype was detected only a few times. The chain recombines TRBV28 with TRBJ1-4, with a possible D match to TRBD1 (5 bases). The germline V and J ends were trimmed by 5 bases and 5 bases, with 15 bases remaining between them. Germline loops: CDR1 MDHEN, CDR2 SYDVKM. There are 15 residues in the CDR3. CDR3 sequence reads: CASSPIDRSNEKLFF. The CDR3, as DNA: TGTGCCAGCAGTCCCATCGACAGAAGCAATGAAAAACTGTTTTTT.

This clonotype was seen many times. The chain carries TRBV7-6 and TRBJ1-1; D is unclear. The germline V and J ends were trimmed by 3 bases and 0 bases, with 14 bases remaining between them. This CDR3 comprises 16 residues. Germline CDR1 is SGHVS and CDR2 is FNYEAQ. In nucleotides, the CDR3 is TGTGCCAGCAGCTTCCATCTCGAAAATTTGAACACTGAAGCTTTCTTT. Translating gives CASSFHLENLNTEAFF.

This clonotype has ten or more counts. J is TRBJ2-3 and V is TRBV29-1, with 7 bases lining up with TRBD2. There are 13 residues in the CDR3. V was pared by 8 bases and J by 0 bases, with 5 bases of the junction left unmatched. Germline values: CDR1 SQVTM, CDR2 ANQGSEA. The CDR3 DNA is TGCAGCAAATCTAGCGGAAGCACAGATACGCAGTATTTT. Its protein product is CSKSSGSTDTQYF.

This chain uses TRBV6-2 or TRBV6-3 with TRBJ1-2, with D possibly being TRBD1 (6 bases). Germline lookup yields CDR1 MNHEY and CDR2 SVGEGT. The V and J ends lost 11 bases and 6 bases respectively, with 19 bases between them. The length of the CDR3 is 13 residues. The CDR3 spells CACLHREIHGYTF. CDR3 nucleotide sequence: TGTGCCTGCCTCCACAGGGAAATCCATGGCTACACCTTC.

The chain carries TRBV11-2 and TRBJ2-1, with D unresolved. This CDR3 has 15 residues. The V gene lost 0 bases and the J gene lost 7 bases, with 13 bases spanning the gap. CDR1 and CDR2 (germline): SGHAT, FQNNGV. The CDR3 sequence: CASSLEVNYANEQFF. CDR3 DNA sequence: TGTGCCAGCAGCTTAGAGGTAAACTATGCTAATGAGCAGTTCTTC.

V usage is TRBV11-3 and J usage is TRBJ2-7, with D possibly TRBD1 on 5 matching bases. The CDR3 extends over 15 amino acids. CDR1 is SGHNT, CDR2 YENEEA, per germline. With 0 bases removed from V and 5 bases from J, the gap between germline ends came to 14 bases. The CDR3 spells CASSLDPRENNEQYF. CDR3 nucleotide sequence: TGTGCCAGCAGCTTAGATCCCAGGGAAAATAACGAGCAGTACTTC.

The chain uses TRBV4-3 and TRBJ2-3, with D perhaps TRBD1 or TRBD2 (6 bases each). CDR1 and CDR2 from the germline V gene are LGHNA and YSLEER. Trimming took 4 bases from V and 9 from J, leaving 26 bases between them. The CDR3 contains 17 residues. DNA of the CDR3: TGCGCCAGCAGCCTTCGCGAGGGGGGTATGGGTGAGGGCACGCAGTATTTT. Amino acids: CASSLREGGMGEGTQYF.